The 28 T cell receptor beta chains listed next were all sequenced from one sample in a study of breast tumors, draining lymph nodes, adjacent tissues. The lymph nodes were axillary draining lymph nodes from breast cancer patients. TCRdb itself ran the multiplex PCR reads through MiXCR, one entry per CDR3 protein. Among fewer than 200,000 distinct CDR3 sequences listed, 30% to 35% were seen once. The source material was axillary lymph node tissue. These receptors all come from a female donor with breast cancer. Some clones in this sample may be carry-over from other donors' samples.

This clonotype was seen ten or more times. This sequence joins TRBV6-5 and TRBJ1-2, with D perhaps matching TRBD1 (5 bases). The germline V and J ends were trimmed by 0 bases and 2 bases, with 10 bases remaining between them. Germline-derived CDR1 and CDR2 are MNHEY and SVGAGI. The CDR3 spans 15 residues. CDR3 loop: CASSYSRTSNYGYTF. In DNA form, the CDR3 reads TGTGCCAGCAGTTACTCTCGGACATCGAACTATGGCTACACCTTC.

This clonotype has a count of ten or more. The CDR3 sequence: CASRFRMGQGWHEQYF. The DNA of the CDR3 is TGTGCCAGCAGATTCCGGATGGGACAGGGGTGGCACGAGCAGTACTTC. This sequence joins TRBV7-3 and TRBJ2-7; TRBD1 aligns across 10 bases. Losses at the gene ends were 6 bases for V and 5 bases for J; bases not matched to a gene: 13. This CDR3 region has 16 residues. The germline V gene has CDR1 SGHTA and CDR2 FQGTGA.

There are many counts of this clonotype. The CDR3: CASSQVGSNQPQHF. The CDR3 coding sequence is TGCGCCAGCAGCCAAGTCGGTAGCAATCAGCCCCAGCATTTT. The chain links TRBV4-1 to TRBJ1-5, with no clear D. The CDR3 totals 14 residues. Between the trimmed V and J ends, which lost 1 base and 0 bases, there was a span of 4 bases. CDR1 and CDR2 from the germline V gene are MGHRA and YSYEKL.

Ten or more counts support this clonotype. This rearrangement joins TRBV5-1 to TRBJ2-3; 7 nucleotides align to TRBD2. J gave up 2 bases and V 4 bases, and 4 bases lay outside the gene matches. The CDR3 extends over 14 amino acids. Germline V gives CDR1 SGHRS, CDR2 YFSETQ. The CDR3 DNA sequence: TGCGCCAGCAGCATTGGGACTACCACAGATACGCAGTATTTT. Translated, it gives CASSIGTTTDTQYF. The entire variable domain, with the rest obtained from reference TRBV5-1 and TRBJ2-3, is as follows: KAGVTQTPRYLIKTRGQQVTLSCSPISGHRSVSWYQQTPGQGLQFLFEYFSETQRNKGNFPGRFSGRQFSNSRSEMNVSTLELGDSALYLCASSIGTTTDTQYFGPGTRLTVL.

This clonotype was recorded many times. This chain connects TRBV30 to TRBJ1-4; possible D gene TRBD1, 5 bases. Germline CDR1 reads GTSNPN; CDR2 reads SVGIG (reference sequence). The CDR3 totals 11 residues. The V end lost 8 bases, the J end lost 7 bases, and 11 bases lay between the germline ends. For the CDR3, the DNA is TGTGCCGGCGGGGCAGGTGAAAAACTGTTTTTT. This sequence encodes CAGGAGEKLFF.

Concerning this clonotype: This may come from a read error, since a much larger clone is one base off. This rearrangement joins TRBV6-1 to TRBJ1-5; D might be TRBD1 (6 bases). Germline CDR1 reads MNHNS; CDR2 reads SASEGT. V was shortened by 5 bases and J by 11 bases, with 19 bases between the two germline ends. The CDR3 consists of 14 residues. This CDR3 is CASSPGGSRGAQHF. In DNA form, the CDR3 reads TGTGCCAGCAGTCCCGGGGGTTCAAGGGGGGCCCAGCATTTT.

This clonotype was picked up many times. This chain uses TRBV10-2 with TRBJ2-3; D not resolved. Germline V gene lookup returns CDR1 WSHSY and CDR2 SAAADI. The CDR3 runs 14 residues. V lost 5 bases and J lost 2, with 11 bases in between. The CDR3 loop is CASSLVLLTDTQYF. In nucleotides, the CDR3 is TGCGCCAGCAGTCTCGTCCTACTCACAGATACGCAGTATTTT.

This clonotype came up once. The V gene is TRBV7-3, the J gene TRBJ1-5; TRBD1 is a possible D gene (5 bases). The CDR3 loop spans 15 amino acids. Trimming removed 9 bases from V and 5 bases from J, with 20 bases in between. Germline assignment: CDR1 SGHTA and CDR2 FQGTGA. The CDR3 DNA reads as TGTGCCAGGAGCGCCCCTTGGGGCAGCCATCAGCCCCAGCATTTT. Its protein is CARSAPWGSHQPQHF.

CDR3: CASSSPRDRAEKLFF. The DNA of the CDR3 is TGTGCCAGCAGCTCTCCCCGGGACAGGGCCGAAAAACTGTTTTTT. The V call is TRBV13, the J call TRBJ1-4; 9 bases line up with TRBD1. The germline CDR1 and CDR2 sequences are PRHDT and FYEKMQ (reference sequence). V was clipped by 4 bases and J by 8 bases; unmatched bases: 8. The CDR3 is made up of 15 amino acids.

In its sample, this clonotype was seen a few times. The CDR3 does not end in the conserved phenylalanine or tryptophan, so this is likely a read error. This chain connects TRBV6-1 to TRBJ2-2, with D perhaps TRBD1 (5 bases). This CDR3 region has 14 residues. V lost 11 bases to trimming and J lost 3 bases, with 16 bases between them. Germline CDR1 reads MNHNS; CDR2 reads SASEGT. In DNA form, the CDR3 reads TGTGCCCACGCCCAGGGTGGCTACACCGGGGAGCTGTTTCTT. Its protein product is CAHAQGGYTGELFL.

This clonotype was detected many times. The rearrangement links TRBV15 to TRBJ1-4; D is ambiguous. CDR1 is LNHNV, CDR2 YYDKDF, per germline (reference sequence). The CDR3 is made up of 10 amino acids. V lost 8 bases to trimming and J lost 4 bases, with 2 bases between them. CDR3: CATFNEKLFF. CDR3 in DNA: TGTGCCACCTTTAATGAAAAACTGTTTTTT. Combining the CDR3 with reference TRBV15 and TRBJ1-4 gives the whole variable domain DAMVIQNPRYQVTQFGKPVTLSCSQTLNHNVMYWYQQKSSQAPKLLFHYYDKDFNNEADTPDNFQSRRPNTSFCFLDIRSPGLGDTAMYLCATFNEKLFFGSGTQLSVL.

This clonotype was seen many times. V is TRBV3-1 and J is TRBJ2-5; TRBD1 matches 9 bases. Per the germline V gene, CDR1 is LGHDT and CDR2 is YNNKEL (reference sequence). V gave up 1 base and J gave up 6 bases; unmatched junction bases: 12. This CDR3 comprises 17 residues. The CDR3 nucleotides are TGTGCCAGCAGCCAAGCCCATGGAACAGGGGGCATAAAGACCCAGTACTTC. Protein: CASSQAHGTGGIKTQYF.

The table lists this clonotype with a few counts. V and J are TRBV5-5 and TRBJ1-1; the D is unclear. The CDR3 sequence is 14 residues long. Between the trimmed V and J ends, which lost 5 bases and 1 base, there was a span of 12 bases. CDR1 is SGHKS, CDR2 YYEKEE, per germline (reference sequence). The CDR3: CASRGSNSNTEAFF. DNA for the CDR3: TGTGCCAGCAGGGGCTCGAACTCGAACACTGAAGCTTTCTTT.

As to this clonotype: A much larger clone differs from this one at a single base, so this may be a read error. This chain links TRBV6-7 with TRBJ2-7; 7 bases are shared with TRBD2. TRBV6-7 has ORF status, its function being uncertain. J was trimmed by 3 bases and V by 5 bases; bases with no gene match: 10. This CDR3 region has 15 residues. The CDR3 sequence is CASSHLSGKGYEQYF. CDR3 DNA: TGTGCCAGCAGTCACCTAAGCGGGAAGGGCTACGAGCAGTACTTC.

Comments on this clonotype: One end of the junction is discordant with germline, which a read error may explain. V gene TRBV15 combines with J gene TRBJ2-6; 9 bases agree with TRBD1. From germline, CDR1 is LNHNV and CDR2 YYDKDF (reference sequence). This CDR3 has 14 amino acids. The CDR3 nucleotides are TGTGCCACCAGCAGAGGGACAGGGGAGGGCACTGAAGCTTTC. Amino acid sequence: CATSRGTGEGTEAF.

This clonotype was recorded at least ten times. The chain carries TRBV20-1 and TRBJ1-3; D perhaps matches TRBD1 (6 bases). CDR1 is DFQATT, CDR2 SNEGSKA, per germline (reference sequence). Trimming left V 1 base short and J 1 base short, with 11 bases between. There are 15 residues in the CDR3. This CDR3 reads CSARAPGVSGNTIYF. In nucleotides, the CDR3 is TGCAGTGCTAGAGCCCCAGGGGTATCTGGAAACACCATATATTTT.

About this clonotype itself: The CDR3 does not close with the conserved phenylalanine or tryptophan, likely indicating a read error. The DNA is omitted, as the CDR3 cannot be located on it reliably, and the CDR3 follows TCRdb's listing. The chain combines TRBV7-9 with TRBJ2-5; the table's D call, TRBD1, has no DNA check behind it. Germline V gene lookup returns CDR1 SEHNR and CDR2 FQNEAQ (reference sequence). The CDR3 is 13 residues long, counting both termini. CDR3 protein: CASSLVDSHLELV.

The rearrangement uses TRBV19 and TRBJ1-1; 7 nucleotides agree with TRBD1. V lost 4 bases to trimming and J lost 4 bases; unmatched junction nucleotides: 15. The germline gives CDR1 LNHDA, CDR2 SQIVND (reference sequence). This CDR3 is 17 amino acids long. CDR3 DNA: TGTGCCAGTAGTAAAGAAGCGGCAGGGGGTTGGGGCACTGAAGCTTTCTTT. Translation gives CASSKEAAGGWGTEAFF.

The J gene is TRBJ1-1, the V gene TRBV5-1; TRBD1 might be the D (6 bases). Between the trimmed V and J ends, which lost 9 bases and 1 base, there was a span of 13 bases. The germline CDR1 and CDR2 sequences are SGHRS and YFSETQ. The CDR3 contains 13 residues. The CDR3 protein is CATSTGGNTEAFF. CDR3 nucleotides: TGCGCCACCTCGACAGGAGGGAACACTGAAGCTTTCTTT. The entire variable domain, with the rest obtained from reference TRBV5-1 and TRBJ1-1, is as follows: KAGVTQTPRYLIKTRGQQVTLSCSPISGHRSVSWYQQTPGQGLQFLFEYFSETQRNKGNFPGRFSGRQFSNSRSEMNVSTLELGDSALYLCATSTGGNTEAFFGQGTRLTVV.

This clonotype was counted many times. V and J are TRBV2 and TRBJ2-6; weak D call: TRBD1 (5 bases). The CDR3 has 13 residues. Per the germline V gene, CDR1 is SNHLY and CDR2 is FYNNEI. The V gene lost 8 bases and the J gene lost 4 bases, with 9 bases spanning the gap. DNA for the CDR3: TGTGCCAGCCACTGGGGCGGGGCCAACGTCCTGACTTTC. Its protein product is CASHWGGANVLTF.

Details on this clonotype: A junction end diverges from the germline sequence, so it may reflect a read error. V and J are TRBV7-6 and TRBJ1-3; D perhaps matches TRBD1 (6 bases). The germline CDR1 and CDR2 sequences are SGHVS and FNYEAQ. The CDR3 has 14 amino acids. This CDR3 reads CASSAQGSGNAICF. CDR3 coding DNA: TGTGCCAGCAGCGCACAGGGATCTGGAAACGCCATATGTTTT.

This clonotype was observed many times. V and J are TRBV20-1 and TRBJ1-4; D ambiguous. V gave up 4 bases and J gave up 0 bases, with 9 bases separating them. CDR3 length: 14 amino acids. The germline V gene has CDR1 DFQATT and CDR2 SNEGSKA (reference sequence). CDR3 in DNA: TGCAGTGCTACTAGAACCGCAACTAATGAAAAACTGTTTTTT. This codes for CSATRTATNEKLFF.

The CDR3 loop is CASSFHGQETQYF. The CDR3 DNA is TGTGCCAGCAGTTTTCACGGCCAAGAGACCCAGTACTTC. The chain has TRBV12-3 or TRBV12-4 and TRBJ2-5; D gene unclear. This CDR3 region has 13 residues. V was pared by 3 bases and J by 1 base, with 6 bases between.

The gene calls are TRBV6-6 and TRBJ1-2; 8 bases are a match to TRBD1. The CDR3 consists of 15 residues. The V segment lost 6 bases and the J segment 3 bases; nucleotides outside the gene matches: 9. Germline V lookup: CDR1 MNHNY, CDR2 SVGAGI (reference sequence). CDR3 DNA sequence: TGTGCCAGCAGAAGCACAGGGGGAGATTACTATGGCTACACCTTC. Encoded protein: CASRSTGGDYYGYTF.

This rearrangement joins TRBV7-6 to TRBJ1-1; tentatively, D is TRBD1 (6 bases). Germline values: CDR1 SGHVS, CDR2 FNYEAQ. This CDR3 comprises 15 residues. Trimming shortened V by 3 bases and J by 2 bases, and 13 bases separated the two germline ends. CDR3 sequence: CASSFVSGANTEAFF. CDR3 DNA sequence: TGTGCCAGCAGCTTCGTTTCGGGGGCCAACACTGAAGCTTTCTTT.

This clonotype was picked up many times. This chain joins TRBV5-1 and TRBJ2-7; possible D gene TRBD2, 5 bases. The germline CDR1 and CDR2 sequences are SGHRS and YFSETQ. V lost 0 bases and J 3 bases, leaving 13 bases between the germline ends. The CDR3 extends over 15 amino acids. The CDR3, as DNA: TGCGCCAGCAGCTTGGCACCTCGGGGTGACTACGAGCAGTACTTC. Translating gives CASSLAPRGDYEQYF.

This clonotype was seen ten or more times. The gene calls are TRBV5-1 and TRBJ2-3, with 8 bases that match TRBD1. Trimming removed 4 bases from V and 0 bases from J; junction bases left unmatched: 19. This CDR3 comprises 20 residues. CDR1 and CDR2 (germline): SGHRS, YFSETQ. In DNA, the CDR3 is TGCGCCAGCAGCCCGGGGAGGACAGGGAACTTTTTTACTAGCACAGATACGCAGTATTTT. This translates into CASSPGRTGNFFTSTDTQYF. Variable domain in full (rest from reference TRBV5-1 and TRBJ2-3): KAGVTQTPRYLIKTRGQQVTLSCSPISGHRSVSWYQQTPGQGLQFLFEYFSETQRNKGNFPGRFSGRQFSNSRSEMNVSTLELGDSALYLCASSPGRTGNFFTSTDTQYFGPGTRLTVL.

The chain recombines TRBV7-9 with TRBJ2-5; perhaps D is TRBD1 or TRBD2 (5 bases each). Between the trimmed V and J ends, which lost 5 bases and 5 bases, there was a span of 15 bases. Germline V gene sequence: CDR1 SEHNR, CDR2 FQNEAQ (reference sequence). This CDR3 region has 14 residues. In DNA, the CDR3 is TGTGCCAGCAGCGTCCCAGGGACCCCGGAGACCCAGTACTTC. Protein sequence: CASSVPGTPETQYF.